This T cell receptor beta chain comes out of a study of CD8 T cells in Susac syndrome. With random hexamers, roughly 0.45 to 1 ug RNA was reverse transcribed. TCRdb recomputed calls from the immunoSEQ multiplex PCR reads with MiXCR, one row per CDR3 protein. Counted here are some 300,000 distinct CDR3 sequences, 65% to 90% occurring once; the ten biggest clones make up about 0.22%. J gave up 0 bases and V 5 bases, and 1 base lay outside the gene matches. The CDR3 loop spans 16 amino acids. Germline assignment: CDR1 SEHNR and CDR2 FQNEAQ (reference sequence). Sequencing was done on a sample of CD8+ T cells from PBMCs. This sequence was found in a human donor with multiple sclerosis. The chain employs TRBV7-9 and TRBJ2-2; 12 nucleotides match TRBD2. CDR3 sequence: CASSRTSGANTGELFF. The DNA for the CDR3 is TGTGCCAGCAGCCGGACTAGCGGGGCGAACACCGGGGAGCTGTTTTTT.